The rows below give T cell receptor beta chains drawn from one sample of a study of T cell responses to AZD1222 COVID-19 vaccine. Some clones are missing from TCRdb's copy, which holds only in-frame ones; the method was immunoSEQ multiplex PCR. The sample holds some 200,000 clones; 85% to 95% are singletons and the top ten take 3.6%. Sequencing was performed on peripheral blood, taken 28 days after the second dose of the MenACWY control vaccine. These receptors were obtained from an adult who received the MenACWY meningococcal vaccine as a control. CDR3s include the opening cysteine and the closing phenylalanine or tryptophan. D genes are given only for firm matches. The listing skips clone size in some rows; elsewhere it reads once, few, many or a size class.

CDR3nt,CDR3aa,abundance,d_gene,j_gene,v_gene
TGTGCCAGCAGCCGCCTTGGTAGCGGGCCCACAGATACGCAGTATTTT,CASSRLGSGPTDTQYF,NA,TRBD2,TRBJ2-3,TRBV3-1/TRBV3-2
TGTGCCAGTAGTACCGACAGGGATAACTATGGCTACACCTTC,CASSTDRDNYGYTF,NA,TRBD1,TRBJ1-2,TRBV19
TGCGCCAGCAGCTTGGTGCCTAGCGGGCACTCCCCAGATACGCAGTATTTT,CASSLVPSGHSPDTQYF,NA,TRBD2,TRBJ2-3,TRBV5-1
TGTGCCAGTAGTAACAGACATTCGGGGGAGCTGTTTTTT,CASSNRHSGELFF,NA,NA,TRBJ2-2,TRBV19
TGTGCCAGCAGAAGACGCTACGAGCAGTACTTC,CASRRRYEQYF,NA,NA,TRBJ2-7,TRBV21-1
TGTGCCAGCAGCCTTAGCCAAGGCTGGGCTAACTATGGCTACACCTTC,CASSLSQGWANYGYTF,few,NA,TRBJ1-2,TRBV14
TGCGCCAGCAGCTTGGGGACAGGGGAGAGTCAGCCCCAGCATTTT,CASSLGTGESQPQHF,NA,TRBD1,TRBJ1-5,TRBV5-1
TGTGCCTGGATGGCGGACAGGGAGCGCTACACCTTC,CAWMADRERYTF,NA,TRBD1,TRBJ1-2,TRBV30
TGCGCCAGCAGTGAATCCCCCCAGCTGGATACGCAGTATTTT,CASSESPQLDTQYF,once,NA,TRBJ2-3,TRBV10-2
TGTGCCAGCAGCGTGGATCGGGGGCAAGGGACCCAGTACTTC,CASSVDRGQGTQYF,NA,NA,TRBJ2-5,TRBV2
TGTGCCAGCATCCCCACGAACACCGGGGAGCTGTTTTTT,CASIPTNTGELFF,NA,NA,TRBJ2-2,TRBV28
TGTGCCTGGCGCACCGGGAGCGGCTACACCTTC,CAWRTGSGYTF,NA,NA,TRBJ1-2,TRBV30
TGTGCCAGCAGCCGTAGCGGGGGAAACCTGGAGCAGTACTTC,CASSRSGGNLEQYF,NA,TRBD2,TRBJ2-7,TRBV7-9
TGCGCCAGCAGCCAAGATCCCAGGGGCTACTCACCCCTCCACTTT,CASSQDPRGYSPLHF,NA,NA,TRBJ1-6,TRBV4-3
TGTGCCAGCAGTGGCGGATATGGCTACACCTTC,CASSGGYGYTF,once,NA,TRBJ1-2,TRBV25-1
TGTGCCAGCAGCCAAGCCCTTTACCAAGAGACCCAGTACTTC,CASSQALYQETQYF,NA,NA,TRBJ2-5,TRBV14
TGTGCCAGCAGCTATAGCACAGATACGCAGTATTTT,CASSYSTDTQYF,NA,NA,TRBJ2-3,TRBV7-2
TGTGCCACCAGTGATTTTACAAACTATGGCTACACCTTC,CATSDFTNYGYTF,few,NA,TRBJ1-2,TRBV24-1
TGCAGCGCTGACACAGGGATTTCTGAGCAGTTCTTC,CSADTGISEQFF,NA,NA,TRBJ2-1,TRBV29-1
TGCAGTGCTAGTTTTTCAGCTCTGAACACTGAAGCTTTCTTT,CSASFSALNTEAFF,NA,NA,TRBJ1-1,TRBV20-1
TGTGCCAGCAGTAGGGTGAGCTCCTACAATGAGCAGTTCTTC,CASSRVSSYNEQFF,NA,NA,TRBJ2-1,TRBV6-5
TGCGCCAGCAGCTCCGGGACAGGGGTCTACGAGCAGTACTTC,CASSSGTGVYEQYF,NA,TRBD1,TRBJ2-7,TRBV5-1
TGCGCCAGCAGCTTGACAGGTGCGAGCACCGGGGAGCTGTTTTTT,CASSLTGASTGELFF,NA,NA,TRBJ2-2,TRBV5-1
TGTGCCAGCTCACTTTCGACAGTATACTCTGGAAACACCATATATTTT,CASSLSTVYSGNTIYF,NA,NA,TRBJ1-3,TRBV18
TGTGCCAGCAGTTCCCCCGGACAGGCACGGGGTTCACCCCTCCACTTT,CASSSPGQARGSPLHF,NA,TRBD1,TRBJ1-6,TRBV28
TGTGCTAGTGGTCTCCCCTGGACAGGGACCAACTATGGCTACACCTTC,CASGLPWTGTNYGYTF,NA,TRBD1,TRBJ1-2,TRBV12-5
TGTGCCAGCAGCCACATGGACAGGGTCTACGAGCAGTACTTC,CASSHMDRVYEQYF,NA,TRBD1,TRBJ2-7,TRBV14
TGCAGCGTTGGAACCGATTCCACAGATACGCAGTATTTT,CSVGTDSTDTQYF,NA,NA,TRBJ2-3,TRBV29-1
TGTGCCAGCAGCGCCTGGACAGGGTCTCATGAGCAGTTCTTC,CASSAWTGSHEQFF,once,TRBD1,TRBJ2-1,TRBV7-2
TGTGCCAGCAGCCAATCTAACGACGGGCCCCAGCATTTT,CASSQSNDGPQHF,NA,NA,TRBJ1-5,TRBV16
TGTGCCAGCTCACCGGGACAGCCTTACACTGAAGCTTTCTTT,CASSPGQPYTEAFF,NA,TRBD1,TRBJ1-1,TRBV18
TGTGCCAGCAGCGGAACAGGGGCCACCGGGGAGCTGTTTTTT,CASSGTGATGELFF,NA,TRBD1,TRBJ2-2,TRBV3-1/TRBV3-2
TGTGCCAGCACCACGGTGGGGGACAATGAGCAGTTCTTC,CASTTVGDNEQFF,once,NA,TRBJ2-1,TRBV9
TGCGCCAGCAGCCGCCTGGGGCGGTCCAACTATGGCTACACCTTC,CASSRLGRSNYGYTF,NA,NA,TRBJ1-2,TRBV4-1
TGCAGCGTTGCTGGACAGGGGATCTACGAGCAGTACTTC,CSVAGQGIYEQYF,NA,TRBD1,TRBJ2-7,TRBV29-1
TGTGCCAGCTCACCACGACGCGGGAGTAACACCGGGGAGCTGTTTTTT,CASSPRRGSNTGELFF,NA,TRBD2,TRBJ2-2,TRBV18
TGTGCCAGCAGCGTAAGGGACAGGGGAGGGGAAAAACTGTTTTTT,CASSVRDRGGEKLFF,NA,TRBD1,TRBJ1-4,TRBV9
TGTGCCAGCGGCCTGTTTAGCGGGAGCGTCCAAGAGACCCAGTACTTC,CASGLFSGSVQETQYF,NA,TRBD2,TRBJ2-5,TRBV11-2
TGTGCCAGTAGCCCTCGTGCCCGGACCGAGATTCCCTACGAGCAGTACTTC,CASSPRARTEIPYEQYF,NA,NA,TRBJ2-7,TRBV19
TGTGCCAGCAGCTTCGGGGGAACCGGGGAGCTGTTTTTT,CASSFGGTGELFF,NA,NA,TRBJ2-2,TRBV7-3
TGTGCCAGCAGCCCTGTACAGGGGGCCACCTACAATGAGCAGTTCTTC,CASSPVQGATYNEQFF,NA,TRBD1,TRBJ2-1,TRBV7-8
TGTGCCAGTAGTATGCCCGAAACGGCTCAAAAACTGTTTTTT,CASSMPETAQKLFF,NA,NA,TRBJ1-4,TRBV19
TGTGCCACCAGTGAGGGGGAAAAACTGTTTTTT,CATSEGEKLFF,NA,NA,TRBJ1-4,TRBV24-1
TGTGCCAGCAGCTTACGTGGCAGTGAGCAGTTCTTC,CASSLRGSEQFF,NA,NA,TRBJ2-1,TRBV7-9